This T cell receptor beta chain emerged from a study of T cell changes during pregnancy in multiple sclerosis. The CDR3 sequence is 18 residues long. The data were produced by immunoSEQ multiplex PCR, yet TCRdb's version contains in-frame clones alone and is incomplete. The sample has approximately 50,000 clones, roughly 92% seen once. The source material was CD4+ T cells from peripheral blood mononuclear cells, sampled in the third trimester of pregnancy. The chain couples TRBV21-1 to TRBJ2-7; TRBD2 is the table's D call and was not checked against the DNA. TRBV21-1 is a documented pseudogene. The receptor's source is a female donor with multiple sclerosis, enrolled in a pregnancy study. The CDR3 loop is CASSPGQGRTSGSYEQYF. CDR3 DNA sequence: TGTGCCAGCAGTCCCGGACAGGGGCGGACTAGCGGGTCTTACGAGCAGTACTTC.